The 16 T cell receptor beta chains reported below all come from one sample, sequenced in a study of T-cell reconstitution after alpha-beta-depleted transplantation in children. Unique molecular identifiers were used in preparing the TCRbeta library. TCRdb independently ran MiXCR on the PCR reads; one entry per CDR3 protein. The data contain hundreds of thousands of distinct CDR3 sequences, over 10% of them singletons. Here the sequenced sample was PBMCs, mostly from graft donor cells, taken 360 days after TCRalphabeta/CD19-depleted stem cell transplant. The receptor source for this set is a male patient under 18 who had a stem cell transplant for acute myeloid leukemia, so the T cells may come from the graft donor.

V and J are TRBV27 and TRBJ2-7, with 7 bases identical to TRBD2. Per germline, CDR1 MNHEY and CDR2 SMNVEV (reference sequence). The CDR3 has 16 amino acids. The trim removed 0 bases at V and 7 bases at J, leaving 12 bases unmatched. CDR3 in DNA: TGTGCCAGCAGTTTATCGCGGCTAGCGGCCGTTTGGGAGCAGTACTTC. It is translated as CASSLSRLAAVWEQYF.

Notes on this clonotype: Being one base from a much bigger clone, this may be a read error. The CDR3 DNA reads TGTGCCAGCAACAGACTAGGTAACGAGCAGTACTTC. It is translated as CASNRLGNEQYF. V is TRBV21-1 and J is TRBJ2-7; the table names TRBD2, a call not compared with the DNA. TRBV21-1 is labeled a pseudogene. This CDR3 region has 12 residues.

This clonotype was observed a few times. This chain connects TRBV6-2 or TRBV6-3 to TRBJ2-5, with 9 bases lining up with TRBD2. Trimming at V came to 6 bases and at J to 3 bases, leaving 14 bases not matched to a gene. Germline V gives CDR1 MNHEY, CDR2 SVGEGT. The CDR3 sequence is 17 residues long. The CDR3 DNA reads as TGTGCCAGCAGAGGAAGGAATGGGCTAGCGGGAAAAGAGACCCAGTACTTC. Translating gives CASRGRNGLAGKETQYF.

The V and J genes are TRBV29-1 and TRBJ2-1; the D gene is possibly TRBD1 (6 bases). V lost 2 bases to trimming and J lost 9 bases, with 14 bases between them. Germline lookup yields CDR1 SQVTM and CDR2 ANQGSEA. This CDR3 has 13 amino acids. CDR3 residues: CSVEWKRGGEQFF. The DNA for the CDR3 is TGCAGCGTTGAATGGAAGAGAGGGGGTGAGCAGTTCTTC.

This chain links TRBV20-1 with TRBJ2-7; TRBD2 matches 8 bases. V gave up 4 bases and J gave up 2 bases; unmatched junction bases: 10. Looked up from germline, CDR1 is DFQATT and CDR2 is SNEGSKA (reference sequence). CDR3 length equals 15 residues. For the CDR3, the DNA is TGCAGTGCTACCGCGGGGACTAGGGGGGCCTACGAGCAGTACTTC. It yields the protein CSATAGTRGAYEQYF.

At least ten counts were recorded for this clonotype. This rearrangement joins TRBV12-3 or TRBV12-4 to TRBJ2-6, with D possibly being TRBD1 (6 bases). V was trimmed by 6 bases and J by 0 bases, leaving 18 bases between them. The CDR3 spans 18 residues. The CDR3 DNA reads TGTGCCAGCAGACCCGACAGGTGGAACTTCTCTGGGGCCAACGTCCTGACTTTC. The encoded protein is CASRPDRWNFSGANVLTF.

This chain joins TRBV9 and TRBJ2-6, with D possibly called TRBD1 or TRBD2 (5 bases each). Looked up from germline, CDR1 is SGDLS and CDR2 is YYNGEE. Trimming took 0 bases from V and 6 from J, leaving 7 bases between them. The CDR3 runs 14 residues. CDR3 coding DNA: TGTGCCAGCAGCGTAGGGGGACCGGCCAACGTCCTGACTTTC. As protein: CASSVGGPANVLTF.

In nucleotides, the CDR3 is TGTGCCAGCAGTTCCAGGGAGAGAAGCAATCAGCCCCAGCATTTT. Protein product: CASSSRERSNQPQHF. This chain links TRBV28 with TRBJ1-5, with D possibly being TRBD1 (5 bases). V was trimmed by 4 bases and J by 1 base, leaving 11 bases between them. CDR1 is MDHEN, CDR2 SYDVKM, per germline. The CDR3 has 15 amino acids.

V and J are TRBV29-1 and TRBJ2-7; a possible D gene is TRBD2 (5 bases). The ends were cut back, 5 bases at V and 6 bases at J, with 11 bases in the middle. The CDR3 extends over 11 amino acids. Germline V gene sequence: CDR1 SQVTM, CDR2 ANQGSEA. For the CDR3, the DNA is TGCAGCGTTCGGCGGGTTCGCGAGCAGTACTTC. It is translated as CSVRRVREQYF.

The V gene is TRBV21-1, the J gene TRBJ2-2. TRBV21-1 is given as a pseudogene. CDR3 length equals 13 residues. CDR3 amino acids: CASRSRSTGELFF. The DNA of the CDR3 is TGTGCCAGCAGATCTCGAAGCACCGGGGAGCTGTTTTTT.

The CDR3 coding sequence is TGCGCCAGCAGCCAAGAAAGGGCTAGCGGGAGAGGGAACACCGGGGAGCTGTTTTTT. Translated, it gives CASSQERASGRGNTGELFF. The chain uses TRBV4-3 and TRBJ2-2; the match to TRBD2 covers 10 bases. This CDR3 contains 19 residues. In germline, CDR1 is LGHNA, CDR2 YSLEER. Losses at the gene ends were 0 bases for V and 1 base for J; bases not matched to a gene: 8.

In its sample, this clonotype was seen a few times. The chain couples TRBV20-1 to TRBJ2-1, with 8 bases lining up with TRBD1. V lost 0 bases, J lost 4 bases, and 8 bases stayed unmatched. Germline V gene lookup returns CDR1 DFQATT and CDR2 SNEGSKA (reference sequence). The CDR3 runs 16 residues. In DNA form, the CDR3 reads TGCAGTGCTAGAGATCCTCGGACAGGGTTTTACAATGAGCAGTTCTTC. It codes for CSARDPRTGFYNEQFF.

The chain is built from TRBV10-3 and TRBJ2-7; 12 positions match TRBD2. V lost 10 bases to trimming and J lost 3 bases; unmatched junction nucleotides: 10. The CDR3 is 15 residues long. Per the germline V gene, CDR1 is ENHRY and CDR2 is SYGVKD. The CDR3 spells CATEGTSGGIYEQYF. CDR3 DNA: TGTGCCACCGAGGGCACTAGCGGGGGGATCTACGAGCAGTACTTC.

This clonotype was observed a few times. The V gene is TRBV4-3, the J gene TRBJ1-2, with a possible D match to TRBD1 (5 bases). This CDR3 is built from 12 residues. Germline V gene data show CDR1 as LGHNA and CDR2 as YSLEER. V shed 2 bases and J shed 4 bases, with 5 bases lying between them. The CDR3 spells CASSQQGYGYTF. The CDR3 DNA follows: TGCGCCAGCAGCCAACAGGGCTATGGCTACACCTTC.

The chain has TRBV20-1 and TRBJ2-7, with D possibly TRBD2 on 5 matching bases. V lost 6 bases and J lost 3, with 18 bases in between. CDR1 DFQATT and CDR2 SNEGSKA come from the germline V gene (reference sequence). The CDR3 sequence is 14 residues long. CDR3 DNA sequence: TGCAGTGCCTTCAGCGGCCCCCTCTTCTACGAGCAGTACTTC. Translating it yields CSAFSGPLFYEQYF.

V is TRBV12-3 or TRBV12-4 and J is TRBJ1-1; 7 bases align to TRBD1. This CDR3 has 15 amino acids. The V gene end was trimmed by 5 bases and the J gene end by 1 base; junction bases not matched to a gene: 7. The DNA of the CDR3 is TGTGCCAGCAGTCTAAGCAACAGGGGGAACACTGAAGCTTTCTTT. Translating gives CASSLSNRGNTEAFF.